This TCR beta chain was sequenced in a study of cytomegalovirus exposure and HLA in healthy donors. Background on the study: A subsequent analysis reported that the roughly 120 validation repertoires were produced on the same platform that had also been used for the 666 first-cohort repertoires.

The V gene's germline CDR1 is SGHAT and CDR2 FQNNGV. Trimming left V 4 bases short and J 5 bases short, with 9 bases between. The CDR3 has 12 residues. With respect to this clone: Its antigen is unknown.

The study's findings and limits: Researchers catalogued 164 TCR beta chains as cytomegalovirus-associated.

TCRdb's table, derived via immunoSEQ multiplex PCR, lists solely in-frame clones and lacks some. The repertoire holds nearly 200,000 clones, with 84% as singletons. This clonotype originated in a woman in her 30s in good health and CMV-seropositive. Sequenced: PBMCs. The J gene is TRBJ2-7, the V gene TRBV11-2, with D possibly matching TRBD1 (6 bases). CDR3 sequence: CASSSQGNEQYF. In DNA form, the CDR3 reads TGTGCCAGCAGCTCACAGGGAAACGAGCAGTACTTC.